One and the same sample provided the 10 T cell receptor beta chains below, sequenced in a study of shared clonotypes between healthy human individuals. Generated by immunoSEQ multiplex PCR, the TCRdb table keeps only in-frame clones and is missing some. The table includes 2 million or so clones, 85% to 95% detected once. The material sequenced was naive CD4+ T cells sorted from blood. Documented subset: CD45RA+ positively selected. All receptors come from a man aged 18 to 35 in good health.

The gene calls are TRBV10-2 and TRBJ2-7; 10 bases agree with TRBD2. The CDR3 is made up of 17 amino acids. CDR1 is WSHSY and CDR2 is SAAADI in the germline V gene. J gave up 3 bases and V 8 bases, and 16 bases lay outside the gene matches. The chain's CDR3 is CASRNGGGSGGYYEQYF. CDR3 nucleotides: TGCGCCAGCCGAAACGGAGGGGGTAGCGGGGGGTACTACGAGCAGTACTTC.

The chain carries TRBV30 and TRBJ2-3; D is ambiguous. The CDR3 totals 17 residues. Trimming shortened V by 0 bases and J by 0 bases, and 16 bases separated the two germline ends. The germline gives CDR1 GTSNPN, CDR2 SVGIG (reference sequence). The DNA of the CDR3 is TGTGCCTGGAGTGTTTGGAAGAGCGTCGCTAGCACAGATACGCAGTATTTT. Its translation: CAWSVWKSVASTDTQYF.

The genes are TRBV27 and TRBJ1-4; D is ambiguous. The CDR3 is made up of 13 amino acids. Germline CDR1 and CDR2: MNHEY and SMNVEV (reference sequence). V lost 7 bases, J lost 0 bases, and 6 bases lay in between. CDR3 sequence reads: CASKFTTNEKLFF. The CDR3 bases are TGTGCCAGCAAGTTCACAACTAATGAAAAACTGTTTTTT. The whole variable domain, remainder taken from reference TRBV27 and TRBJ1-4, is EAQVTQNPRYLITVTGKKLTVTCSQNMNHEYMSWYRQDPGLGLRQIYYSMNVEVTDKGDVPEGYKVSRKEKRNFPLILESPSPNQTSLYFCASKFTTNEKLFFGSGTQLSVL.

This clone was found once. The same CDR3 arises from other DNA sequences in this sample as well. This rearrangement joins TRBV5-6 to TRBJ1-1; D uncertain. The CDR3 loop spans 13 amino acids. Trimming removed 0 bases from V and 0 bases from J, with 3 bases in between. CDR1 SGHDT and CDR2 YYEEEE come from the germline V gene. The CDR3 coding sequence is TGTGCCAGCAGCTTGGTAATGAACACTGAAGCTTTCTTT. It is translated as CASSLVMNTEAFF.

Here the CDR3 DNA reads TGCGCCAGCAGCCCGGGGGGACAACAAGAGACCCAGTACTTC. It yields the protein CASSPGGQQETQYF. J is TRBJ2-5 and V is TRBV5-1; possible D gene TRBD2, 7 bases. V was cut by 4 bases and J by 2 bases, with 12 bases left in between. The germline gives CDR1 SGHRS, CDR2 YFSETQ. This CDR3 contains 14 residues. The full variable domain, completed using reference TRBV5-1 and TRBJ2-5, is KAGVTQTPRYLIKTRGQQVTLSCSPISGHRSVSWYQQTPGQGLQFLFEYFSETQRNKGNFPGRFSGRQFSNSRSEMNVSTLELGDSALYLCASSPGGQQETQYFGPGTRLLVL.

The gene calls are TRBV10-3 and TRBJ2-7; no reliable D call. V was clipped by 8 bases and J by 2 bases, with 10 bases between them. Per the germline V gene, CDR1 is ENHRY and CDR2 is SYGVKD. The CDR3 is made up of 12 amino acids. In DNA, the CDR3 is TGTGCCATCGGGCAGGATCCCTACGAGCAGTACTTC. This sequence encodes CAIGQDPYEQYF.

The chain joins TRBV10-3 to TRBJ1-2, with a weak D call TRBD1 (6 bases). Germline values: CDR1 ENHRY, CDR2 SYGVKD. CDR3 length: 15 amino acids. Trimming took 0 bases from V and 4 from J, leaving 12 bases between them. CDR3: CAISESTRGSYGYTF. As DNA, the CDR3 is TGTGCCATCAGTGAGTCAACCAGGGGCAGCTATGGCTACACCTTC.

The chain's CDR3 is CASSFGSLGYGYTF. CDR3 nucleotide sequence: TGTGCCAGCAGTTTTGGGAGTTTGGGCTATGGCTACACCTTC. This chain connects TRBV6-5 to TRBJ1-2; D gene uncertain. CDR3 size: 14 residues. Deletions cut 4 bases from V and 4 bases from J, with 13 bases between. The germline V gene encodes CDR1 MNHEY and CDR2 SVGAGI.

This clone was picked up one time. The gene calls are TRBV7-9 and TRBJ1-4; 8 bases map to TRBD1. Germline trimming cut 0 bases from V and 7 bases from J; bases unmatched to any gene: 4. In germline, CDR1 is SEHNR, CDR2 FQNEAQ (reference sequence). This CDR3 spans 15 amino acids. The CDR3 DNA follows: TGTGCCAGCAGCTTAGCCCGGACAGGGAGTGAAAAACTGTTTTTT. It specifies CASSLARTGSEKLFF. Based on the CDR3 plus reference TRBV7-9 and TRBJ1-4, the full variable domain is DTGVSQNPRHKITKRGQNVTFRCDPISEHNRLYWYRQTLGQGPEFLTYFQNEAQLEKSRLLSDRFSAERPKGSFSTLEIQRTEQGDSAMYLCASSLARTGSEKLFFGSGTQLSVL.

The chain links TRBV19 to TRBJ1-1; D is perhaps TRBD1 (6 bases). Germline CDR1 LNHDA, CDR2 SQIVND (reference sequence). This CDR3 has 14 residues. Trimming removed 0 bases from V and 6 bases from J, with 11 bases in between. The CDR3 DNA reads TGTGCCAGTAGTATAGAGTCGGGGGCGGCTGAAGCTTTCTTT. Its protein product is CASSIESGAAEAFF.